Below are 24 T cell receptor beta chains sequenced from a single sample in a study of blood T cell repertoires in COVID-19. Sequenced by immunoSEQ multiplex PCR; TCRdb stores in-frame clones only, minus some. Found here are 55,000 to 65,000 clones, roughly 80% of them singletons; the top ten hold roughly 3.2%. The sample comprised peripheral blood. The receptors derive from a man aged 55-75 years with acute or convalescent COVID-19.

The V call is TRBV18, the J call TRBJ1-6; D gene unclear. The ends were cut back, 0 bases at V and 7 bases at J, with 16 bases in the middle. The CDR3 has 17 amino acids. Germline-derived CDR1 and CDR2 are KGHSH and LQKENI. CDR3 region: CASSPPSTGPGNSPLHF. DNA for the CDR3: TGTGCCAGCTCACCACCTTCCACGGGTCCCGGAAATTCACCCCTCCACTTT.

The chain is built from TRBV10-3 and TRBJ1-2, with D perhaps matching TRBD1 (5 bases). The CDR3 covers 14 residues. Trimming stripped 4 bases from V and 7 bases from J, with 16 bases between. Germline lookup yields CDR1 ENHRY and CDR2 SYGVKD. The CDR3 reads CAISGDSSGGGYTF. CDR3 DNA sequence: TGTGCCATCAGTGGCGACAGCTCGGGCGGTGGCTACACCTTC.

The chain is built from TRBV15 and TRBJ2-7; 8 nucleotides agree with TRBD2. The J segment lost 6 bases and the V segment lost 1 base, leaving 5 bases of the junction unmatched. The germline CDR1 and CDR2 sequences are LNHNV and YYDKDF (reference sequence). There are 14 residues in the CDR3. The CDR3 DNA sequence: TGTGCCACCAGCAGAGGAGGCGGGGGGAGCGAGCAGTACTTC. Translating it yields CATSRGGGGSEQYF.

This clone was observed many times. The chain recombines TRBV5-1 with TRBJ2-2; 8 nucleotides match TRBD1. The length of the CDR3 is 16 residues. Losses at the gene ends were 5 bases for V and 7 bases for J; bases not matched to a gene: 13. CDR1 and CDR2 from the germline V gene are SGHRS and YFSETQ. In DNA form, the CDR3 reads TGCGCCAGCAGAGCAGGCCAGGGGGCTAATAGCGGGGAGCTGTTTTTT. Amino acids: CASRAGQGANSGELFF.

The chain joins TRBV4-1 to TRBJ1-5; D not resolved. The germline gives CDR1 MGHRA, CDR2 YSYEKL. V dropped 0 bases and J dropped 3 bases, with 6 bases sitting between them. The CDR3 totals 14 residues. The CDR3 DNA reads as TGCGCCAGCAGCCAAGAGGCAATCAATCAGCCCCAGCATTTT. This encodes CASSQEAINQPQHF.

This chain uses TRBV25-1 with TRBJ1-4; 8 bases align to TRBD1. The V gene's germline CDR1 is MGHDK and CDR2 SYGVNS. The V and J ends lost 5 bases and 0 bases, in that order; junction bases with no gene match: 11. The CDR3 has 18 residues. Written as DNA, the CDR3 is TGTGCCAGCAGTTCGTCCCGGGACAGGTTTTCAACTAATGAAAAACTGTTTTTT. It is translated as CASSSSRDRFSTNEKLFF.

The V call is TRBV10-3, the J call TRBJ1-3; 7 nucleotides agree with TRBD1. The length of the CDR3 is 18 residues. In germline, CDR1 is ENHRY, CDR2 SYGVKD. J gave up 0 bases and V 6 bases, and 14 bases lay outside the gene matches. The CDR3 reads CAISQPGQSTSSGNTIYF. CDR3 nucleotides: TGTGCCATCAGCCAACCGGGACAGAGTACAAGCTCTGGAAACACCATATATTTT.

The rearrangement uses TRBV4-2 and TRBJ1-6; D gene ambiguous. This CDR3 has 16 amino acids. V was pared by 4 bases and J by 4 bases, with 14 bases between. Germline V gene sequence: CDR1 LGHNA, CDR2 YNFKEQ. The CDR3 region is CASSPLSGTYNSPLHF. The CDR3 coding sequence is TGTGCCAGCAGCCCCCTATCAGGCACTTATAATTCACCCCTCCACTTT.

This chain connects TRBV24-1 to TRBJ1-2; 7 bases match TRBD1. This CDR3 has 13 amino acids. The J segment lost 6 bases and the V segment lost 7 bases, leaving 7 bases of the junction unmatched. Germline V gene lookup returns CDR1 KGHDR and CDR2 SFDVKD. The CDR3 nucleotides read TGTGCCACCAGGGAAACAGGGGAAGATGGCTACACCTTC. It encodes CATRETGEDGYTF.

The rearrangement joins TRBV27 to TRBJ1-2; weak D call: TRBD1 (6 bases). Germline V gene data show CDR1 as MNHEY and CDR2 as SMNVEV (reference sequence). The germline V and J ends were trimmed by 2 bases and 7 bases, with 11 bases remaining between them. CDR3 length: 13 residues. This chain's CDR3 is CASSLGQIGGYTF. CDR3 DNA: TGTGCCAGCAGTTTAGGACAGATTGGTGGCTACACCTTC.

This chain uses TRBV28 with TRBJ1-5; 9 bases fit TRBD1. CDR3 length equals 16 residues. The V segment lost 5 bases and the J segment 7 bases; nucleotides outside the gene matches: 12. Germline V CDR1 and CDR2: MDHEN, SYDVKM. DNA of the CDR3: TGTGCCAGCAGTACCCTCCGGACAGGGGCCGGGCAGCCCCAGCATTTT. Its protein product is CASSTLRTGAGQPQHF.

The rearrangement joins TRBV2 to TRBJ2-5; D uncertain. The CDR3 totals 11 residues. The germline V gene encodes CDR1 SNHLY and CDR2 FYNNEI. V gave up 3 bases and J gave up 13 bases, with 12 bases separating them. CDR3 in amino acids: CASSDLGLLYF. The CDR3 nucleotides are TGTGCCAGCAGTGACTTGGGCCTCCTGTACTTC.

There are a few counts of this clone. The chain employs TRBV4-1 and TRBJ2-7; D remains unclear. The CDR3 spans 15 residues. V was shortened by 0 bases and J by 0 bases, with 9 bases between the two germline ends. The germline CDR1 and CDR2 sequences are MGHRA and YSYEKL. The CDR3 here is CASSQDGGSSYEQYF. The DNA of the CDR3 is TGCGCCAGCAGCCAAGATGGCGGCAGCTCCTACGAGCAGTACTTC.

CDR3 in amino acids: CASSSGTLLYTF. DNA for the CDR3: TGTGCCAGCAGTTCGGGTACTCTACTGTACACCTTC. This rearrangement joins TRBV28 to TRBJ1-2; D uncertain. With 4 bases removed from V and 11 bases from J, the gap between germline ends came to 14 bases. The germline V gene encodes CDR1 MDHEN and CDR2 SYDVKM. The length of the CDR3 is 12 residues.

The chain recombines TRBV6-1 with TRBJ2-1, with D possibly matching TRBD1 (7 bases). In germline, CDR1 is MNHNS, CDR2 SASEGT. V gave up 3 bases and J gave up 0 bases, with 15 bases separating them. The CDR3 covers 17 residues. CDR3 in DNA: TGTGCCAGCAGTGAGCCAGGGGGGACTTACTCCTACAATGAGCAGTTCTTC. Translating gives CASSEPGGTYSYNEQFF.

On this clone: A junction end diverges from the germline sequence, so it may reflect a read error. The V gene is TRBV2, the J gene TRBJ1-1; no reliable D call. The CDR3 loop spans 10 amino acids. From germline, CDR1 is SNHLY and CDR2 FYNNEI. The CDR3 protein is CASSDGVMGF. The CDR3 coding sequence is TGTGCCAGCAGTGACGGGGTTATGGGATTT.

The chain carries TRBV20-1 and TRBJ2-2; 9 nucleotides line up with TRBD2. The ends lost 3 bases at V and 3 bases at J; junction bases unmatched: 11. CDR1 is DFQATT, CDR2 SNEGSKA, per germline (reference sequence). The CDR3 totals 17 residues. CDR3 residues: CSASKVPVAGDTGELFF. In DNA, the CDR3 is TGCAGTGCTAGTAAGGTTCCGGTAGCGGGGGACACCGGGGAGCTGTTTTTT.

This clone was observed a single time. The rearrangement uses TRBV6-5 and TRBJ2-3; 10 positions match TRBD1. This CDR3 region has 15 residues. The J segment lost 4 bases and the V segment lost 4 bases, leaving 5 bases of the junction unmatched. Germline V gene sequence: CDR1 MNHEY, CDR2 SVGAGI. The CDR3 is CASSSRDRGADTQYF. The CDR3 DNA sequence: TGTGCCAGCAGTTCCCGGGACAGGGGTGCAGATACGCAGTATTTT.

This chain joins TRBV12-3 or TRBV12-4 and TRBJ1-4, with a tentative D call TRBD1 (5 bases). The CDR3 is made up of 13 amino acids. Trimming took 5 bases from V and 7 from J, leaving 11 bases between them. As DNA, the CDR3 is TGTGCCAGCAGTCAGGGAATAAGTGAAAAACTGTTTTTT. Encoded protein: CASSQGISEKLFF.

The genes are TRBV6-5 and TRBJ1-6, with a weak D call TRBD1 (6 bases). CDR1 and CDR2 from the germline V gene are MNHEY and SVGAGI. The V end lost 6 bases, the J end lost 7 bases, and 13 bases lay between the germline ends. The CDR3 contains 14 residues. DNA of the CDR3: TGTGCCAGCAGGCGCGGACAGAAGAATTCACCCCTCCACTTT. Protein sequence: CASRRGQKNSPLHF.

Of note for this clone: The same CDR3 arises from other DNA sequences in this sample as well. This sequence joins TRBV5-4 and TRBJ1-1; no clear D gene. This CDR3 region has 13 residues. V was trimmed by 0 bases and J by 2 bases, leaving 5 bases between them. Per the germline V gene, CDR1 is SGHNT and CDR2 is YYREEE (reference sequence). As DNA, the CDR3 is TGTGCCAGCAGCTTGGAACTAAACACTGAAGCTTTCTTT. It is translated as CASSLELNTEAFF.

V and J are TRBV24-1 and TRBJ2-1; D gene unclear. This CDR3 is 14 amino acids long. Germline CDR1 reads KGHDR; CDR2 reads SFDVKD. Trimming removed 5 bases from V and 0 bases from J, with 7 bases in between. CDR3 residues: CATSGGSSYNEQFF. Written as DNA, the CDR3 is TGTGCCACCAGTGGAGGAAGCTCCTACAATGAGCAGTTCTTC.

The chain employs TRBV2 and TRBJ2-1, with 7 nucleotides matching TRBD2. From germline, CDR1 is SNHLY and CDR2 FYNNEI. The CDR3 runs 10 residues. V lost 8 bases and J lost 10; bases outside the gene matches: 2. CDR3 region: CASGGVEQFF. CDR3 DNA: TGTGCCAGCGGGGGGGTGGAGCAGTTCTTC.

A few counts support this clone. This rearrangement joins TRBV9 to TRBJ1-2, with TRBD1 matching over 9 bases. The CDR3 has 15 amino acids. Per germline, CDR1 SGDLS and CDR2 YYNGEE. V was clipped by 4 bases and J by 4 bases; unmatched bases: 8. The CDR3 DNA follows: TGTGCCAGCAGCTCCTCCGGGACAGGGTCCTATGGCTACACCTTC. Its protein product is CASSSSGTGSYGYTF.